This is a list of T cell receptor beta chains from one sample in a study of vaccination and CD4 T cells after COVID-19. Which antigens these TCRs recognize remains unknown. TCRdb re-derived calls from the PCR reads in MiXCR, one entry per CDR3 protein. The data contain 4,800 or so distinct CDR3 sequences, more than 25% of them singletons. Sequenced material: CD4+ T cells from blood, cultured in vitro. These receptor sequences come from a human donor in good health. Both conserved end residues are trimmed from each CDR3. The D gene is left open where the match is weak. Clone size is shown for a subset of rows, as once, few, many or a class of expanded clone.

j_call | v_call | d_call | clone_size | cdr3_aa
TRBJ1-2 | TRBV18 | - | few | ASSLSDRNGYT
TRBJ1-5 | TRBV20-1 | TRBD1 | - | SASRGRQPQH
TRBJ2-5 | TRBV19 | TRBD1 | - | ASSLGTGRETQY
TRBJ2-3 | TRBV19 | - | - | ASSNLGKSTDTQY
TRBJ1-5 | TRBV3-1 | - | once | ASSQDFGRKQH
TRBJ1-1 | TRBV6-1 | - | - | ASTQTWGGGRNTQAF
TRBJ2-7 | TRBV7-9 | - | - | ASSSYGDEQY
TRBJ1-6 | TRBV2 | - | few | ASTERGSPLH
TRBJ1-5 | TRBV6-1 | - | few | ASTSLGPGDQPQH
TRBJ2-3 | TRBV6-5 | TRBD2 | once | ASSYHGSGGSTDTQY
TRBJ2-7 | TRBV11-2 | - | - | ASSLVGQLYEQY
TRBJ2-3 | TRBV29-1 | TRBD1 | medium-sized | SVQGQITDTQY
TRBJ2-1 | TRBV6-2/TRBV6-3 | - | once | ASSYFRGGEQF
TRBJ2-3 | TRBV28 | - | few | ASSSRADTGTDTQY
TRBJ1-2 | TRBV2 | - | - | ASNTGEGFYGYT
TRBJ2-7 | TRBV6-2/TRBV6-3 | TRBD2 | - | ASSYSTSGGNEQY
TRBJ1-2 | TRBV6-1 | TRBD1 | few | ASSEAQWAGQRYGYT
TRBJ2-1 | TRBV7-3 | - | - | ASSLSSGSYPYNEQF
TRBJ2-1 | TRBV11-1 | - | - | ASSLGRQASSYNEQF
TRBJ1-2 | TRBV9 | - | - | ASSPRHRAGGYT
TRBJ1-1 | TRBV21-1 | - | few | ARRGKAF
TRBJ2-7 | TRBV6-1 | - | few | ASSPSPGRPYEQY
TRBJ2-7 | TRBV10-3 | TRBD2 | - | AIGGDYEQY
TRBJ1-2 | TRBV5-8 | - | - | ASSSGIQGGYGHT
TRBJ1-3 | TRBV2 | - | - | ASNGGVGGNTIY
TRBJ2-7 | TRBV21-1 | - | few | ASSKGGQGYEQY
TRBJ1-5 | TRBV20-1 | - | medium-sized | SARAGVAGIGQPQH
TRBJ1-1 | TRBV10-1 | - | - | ASSESATEAGTEAF
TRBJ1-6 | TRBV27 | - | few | ASSLLKQENSPLH
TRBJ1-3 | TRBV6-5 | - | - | ASSYARWGNTIY
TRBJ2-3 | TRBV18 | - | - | ASSPQGGPDTQY
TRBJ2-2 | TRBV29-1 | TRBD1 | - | SVGDRGTGELF
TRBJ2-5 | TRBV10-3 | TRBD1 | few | AISESRDRVKTQY
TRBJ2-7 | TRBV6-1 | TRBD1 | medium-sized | ASASGQGLYEQY
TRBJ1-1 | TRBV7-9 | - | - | ASSPRARDEAF
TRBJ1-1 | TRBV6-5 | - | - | ASSYQPLNTEAF
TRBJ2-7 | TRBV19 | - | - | ASSFRRDSNEQY
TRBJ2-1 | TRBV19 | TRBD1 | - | ATSGTELSSYNEQF
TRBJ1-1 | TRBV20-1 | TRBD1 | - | SAIEGDGAGGGAF
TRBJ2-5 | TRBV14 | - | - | ASSQGGLWETQY
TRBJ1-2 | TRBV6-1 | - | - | ASSPASGGLYGYT
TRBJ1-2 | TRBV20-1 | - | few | SAGRDLGGYT
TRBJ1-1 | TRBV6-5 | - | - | ASRSSGFGLEAF
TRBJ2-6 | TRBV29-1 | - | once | SVEAGHFSGANVLT
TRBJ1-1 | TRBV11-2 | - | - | ASSLEVTEAF
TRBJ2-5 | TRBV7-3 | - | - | ASSLTPRETQY
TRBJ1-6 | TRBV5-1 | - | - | ASSLEGTEGSPLH
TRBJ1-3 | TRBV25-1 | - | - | ASTEQGILGNTIY
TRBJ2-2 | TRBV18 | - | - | ASSPSGALTGELF
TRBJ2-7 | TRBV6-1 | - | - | ASRTAGTYEQY
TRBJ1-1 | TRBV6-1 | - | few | ASSADKTAF
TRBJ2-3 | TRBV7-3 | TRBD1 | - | ASSPDRGADTQY
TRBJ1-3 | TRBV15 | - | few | ATSRARQSSGNTIY
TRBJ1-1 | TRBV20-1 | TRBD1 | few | SAPMGNRGSTEAF
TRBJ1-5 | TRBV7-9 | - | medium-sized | ASSLADGAQH
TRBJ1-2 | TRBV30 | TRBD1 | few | AGPTGGAYGYT
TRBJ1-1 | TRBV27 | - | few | ASSLGADFTEAF